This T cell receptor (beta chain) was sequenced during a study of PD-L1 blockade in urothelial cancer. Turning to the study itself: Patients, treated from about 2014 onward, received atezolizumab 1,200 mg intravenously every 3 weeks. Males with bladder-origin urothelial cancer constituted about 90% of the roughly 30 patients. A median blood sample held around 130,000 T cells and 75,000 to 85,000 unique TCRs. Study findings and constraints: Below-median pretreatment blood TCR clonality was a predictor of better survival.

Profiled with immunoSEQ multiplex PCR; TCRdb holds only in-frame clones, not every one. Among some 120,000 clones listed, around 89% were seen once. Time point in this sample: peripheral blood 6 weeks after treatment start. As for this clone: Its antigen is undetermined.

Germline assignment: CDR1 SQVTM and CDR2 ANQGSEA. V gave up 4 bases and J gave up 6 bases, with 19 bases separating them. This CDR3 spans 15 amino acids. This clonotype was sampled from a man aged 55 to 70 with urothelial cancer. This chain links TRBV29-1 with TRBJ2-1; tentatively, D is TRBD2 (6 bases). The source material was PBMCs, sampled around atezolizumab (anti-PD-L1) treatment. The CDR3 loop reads CSVGGGRNPSNEQFF. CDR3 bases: TGCAGCGTTGGGGGTGGGAGGAATCCCTCCAATGAGCAGTTCTTC.